Reported below is one T cell receptor (beta chain). As handled by the study authors: Amplification of reference gene primers was used by the study to estimate nucleated cell counts. The assay was immunoSEQ multiplex PCR, and TCRdb's table has in-frame clones only and misses some. V, J and clone size are those of that table, while D and trimming were read from the DNA. The table includes about 200,000 clones, roughly 90% detected once. These data come from a study of blood T cell repertoires in COVID-19. About the research overall: Spain, Italy and the United States supplied samples that represented acute and convalescent COVID-19.

The germline V gene encodes CDR1 SGDLS and CDR2 YYNGEE. Trimming removed 9 bases from V and 0 bases from J, with 23 bases in between. The CDR3 is 17 residues long. The specimen was peripheral blood. The V call is TRBV9, the J call TRBJ2-3; the D gene is possibly TRBD2 (6 bases). The TCR originated in a woman in her 50s with acute or convalescent COVID-19. CDR3 region: CAMEGTQEPSSTDTQYF. The CDR3 DNA is TGTGCCATGGAGGGGACCCAAGAACCTTCTAGCACAGATACGCAGTATTTT.